This T cell receptor beta chain was sequenced in a study of regulatory T cells in long-lasting Graves disease. Notes on the study in general: Preferential use of TRBV28, TRBJ1-2 and TRBJ2-5 was seen in persistent disease.

The CDR3 sequence is 14 residues long. The V gene's germline CDR1 is SGHAT and CDR2 FQNNGV. V dropped 3 bases and J dropped 9 bases, with 15 bases sitting between them. According to the study, TCR beta libraries were built with iRepertoire HTBI primers and CDR3-region Arm-PCR. TCRdb itself ran the multiplex PCR reads through MiXCR, one entry per CDR3 protein. The data show about 380,000 distinct CDR3 sequences, with 15% to 17% seen just once and 22% held by the top ten. This clonotype was recorded many times. Its antigen is unidentified. Time point denoted: newly diagnosed GD, antithyroid drugs for less than 3 months. Generation of the TCR library employed RNA extracted from PBMCs. One endocrinology department in Xi'an, China, was where patients came from.

The receptor was derived from a female donor with Graves disease. Sequences were derived from peripheral blood mononuclear cells (PBMCs), sampled at new diagnosis, from a patient treated with antithyroid drugs. This chain uses TRBV11-2 with TRBJ2-1; TRBD2 is a possible D gene (6 bases). The CDR3 DNA reads TGTGCCAGCAGCTTTGGAGGAGGAGGGGTTGAGCAGTTCTTC. Translation: CASSFGGGGVEQFF.